The 13 T cell receptor beta chains given below trace back to one sample, sequenced in a study of control samples from healthy donors and cancer patients. Repertoires were generated with immunoSEQ multiplex PCR, while TCRdb's copy carries only in-frame clones and drops some. The profile shows roughly 92,000 clones, around nine tenths of them singletons. The sequencing input was blood. Receptor source: a woman between 55 and 75 years old in good health.

CDR3 loop: CASSRDRNQPQHF. Here the CDR3 DNA reads TGTGCCAGCAGCCGGGACAGAAATCAGCCCCAGCATTTT. The chain couples TRBV9 to TRBJ1-5, with 7 bases that match TRBD1. This CDR3 comprises 13 residues. CDR1 SGDLS and CDR2 YYNGEE come from the germline V gene. The trim removed 4 bases at V and 4 bases at J, leaving 2 bases unmatched.

This chain links TRBV4-3 with TRBJ2-3; TRBD2 might be the D (6 bases). Trimming removed 1 base at V and 5 bases at J, with 22 bases between. CDR3 size: 18 residues. The germline V gene encodes CDR1 LGHNA and CDR2 YSLEER. CDR3 nucleotides: TGCGCCAGCAGCCAAGTACTGGGTCTGGCAGGGCGGGGAGATACGCAGTATTTT. Translating gives CASSQVLGLAGRGDTQYF.

The rearrangement links TRBV29-1 to TRBJ1-2, with TRBD1 as a possible D gene (5 bases). Per germline, CDR1 SQVTM and CDR2 ANQGSEA. Trimming took 4 bases from V and 7 from J, leaving 13 bases between them. This CDR3 spans 12 amino acids. The DNA for the CDR3 is TGCAGCGTTGGATCCGGCGGGGGTGGCTACACCTTC. Protein product: CSVGSGGGGYTF. Looking up the rest from reference TRBV29-1 and TRBJ1-2 gives the full variable domain: SAVISQKPSRDICQRGTSLTIQCQVDSQVTMMFWYRQQPGQSLTLIATANQGSEATYESGFVIDKFPISRPNLTFSTLTVSNMSPEDSSIYLCSVGSGGGGYTFGSGTRLTVV.

This clone showed up just a few times. The chain is built from TRBV24-1 and TRBJ1-2; tentative D call: TRBD1 (5 bases). This CDR3 contains 16 residues. V lost 3 bases and J lost 6, with 19 bases in between. CDR1 KGHDR and CDR2 SFDVKD come from the germline V gene. CDR3 region: CATSDHRAPGDHGYTF. CDR3 nucleotide sequence: TGTGCCACCAGTGATCACCGGGCCCCGGGGGACCATGGCTACACCTTC.

This rearrangement joins TRBV28 to TRBJ1-4; D is unresolved. The CDR3 totals 16 residues. V was clipped by 1 base and J by 3 bases, with 12 bases between them. CDR1 MDHEN and CDR2 SYDVKM come from the germline V gene. The CDR3, as DNA: TGTGCCAGCAGTTTATTAGGATCCGGGGCTAATGAAAAACTGTTTTTT. Protein product: CASSLLGSGANEKLFF. Combining the CDR3 with reference TRBV28 and TRBJ1-4 gives the whole variable domain DVKVTQSSRYLVKRTGEKVFLECVQDMDHENMFWYRQDPGLGLRLIYFSYDVKMKEKGDIPEGYSVSREKKERFSLILESASTNQTSMYLCASSLLGSGANEKLFFGSGTQLSVL.

This rearrangement joins TRBV12-5 to TRBJ1-2, with D perhaps matching TRBD1 (5 bases). CDR1 is LGHNT and CDR2 is FRNRAP in the germline V gene. This CDR3 comprises 13 residues. With 7 bases removed from V and 3 bases from J, the gap between germline ends came to 12 bases. CDR3 in amino acids: CASVLSGYYGYTF. Here the CDR3 DNA reads TGTGCTAGTGTTCTTTCAGGGTACTATGGCTACACCTTC.

The CDR3, as DNA: TGCGCCAGCAGCACCGTGGGGGGGTTGAACACTGAAGCTTTCTTT. Translating it yields CASSTVGGLNTEAFF. V usage is TRBV5-1 and J usage is TRBJ1-1; possibly TRBD1 for D (5 bases). The germline V gene has CDR1 SGHRS and CDR2 YFSETQ. The V end lost 4 bases, the J end lost 0 bases, and 13 bases lay between the germline ends. There are 15 residues in the CDR3.

In this sample, this clone turned up a few times. V is TRBV5-1 and J is TRBJ2-2, with TRBD2 identical over 9 bases. CDR3 size: 16 residues. The V and J ends lost 4 bases and 2 bases, in that order; junction bases with no gene match: 6. Germline CDR1 reads SGHRS; CDR2 reads YFSETQ. The CDR3 spells CASSEPSGINTGELFF. CDR3 bases: TGCGCCAGCAGCGAGCCTAGCGGGATAAACACCGGGGAGCTGTTTTTT. Full variable domain (rest looked up from reference TRBV5-1 and TRBJ2-2): KAGVTQTPRYLIKTRGQQVTLSCSPISGHRSVSWYQQTPGQGLQFLFEYFSETQRNKGNFPGRFSGRQFSNSRSEMNVSTLELGDSALYLCASSEPSGINTGELFFGEGSRLTVL.

The chain joins TRBV6-1 to TRBJ1-5, with 7 bases identical to TRBD1. The CDR3 is 15 amino acids. Trimming cost V 3 bases and J 7 bases; bases outside gene matches: 9. Germline CDR1 MNHNS, CDR2 SASEGT. The CDR3 bases are TGTGCCAGCAGTGAGCAAGGACAGGTGGGACAGCCCCAGCATTTT. As protein: CASSEQGQVGQPQHF.

The rearrangement joins TRBV3-1 (or the pseudogene TRBV3-2) to TRBJ1-1; D may be TRBD1 (6 bases). The germline V and J ends were trimmed by 1 base and 0 bases, with 15 bases remaining between them. The CDR3 runs 17 residues. CDR1 and CDR2 (germline): LGHDT, YNNKEL (reference sequence). For the CDR3, the DNA is TGTGCCAGCAGCCAAGGTCTGGGGGACAACATGAACACTGAAGCTTTCTTT. This gives the protein CASSQGLGDNMNTEAFF.

The chain joins TRBV11-3 to TRBJ1-1, with a tentative D call TRBD1 (6 bases). V lost 6 bases and J lost 3, with 14 bases in between. This CDR3 region has 14 residues. Germline V CDR1 and CDR2: SGHNT, YENEEA. The DNA for the CDR3 is TGTGCCAGCAGAAAAGGGGGTTCGGACACTGAAGCTTTCTTT. Translated: CASRKGGSDTEAFF.

The rearrangement uses TRBV7-6 and TRBJ1-1; 9 bases fit TRBD1. This CDR3 contains 14 residues. In germline, CDR1 is SGHVS, CDR2 FNYEAQ. After removal of 1 base from V and 4 bases from J, the junction contained 1 base not matched to a gene. CDR3: CASSLEQGATEAFF. As DNA, the CDR3 is TGTGCCAGCAGCTTAGAACAGGGGGCCACTGAAGCTTTCTTT.

This chain connects TRBV14 to TRBJ2-7; D unresolved. V was cut by 1 base and J by 6 bases, with 13 bases left in between. This CDR3 is built from 14 residues. Germline V gene sequence: CDR1 SGHDN, CDR2 FVKESK. In DNA form, the CDR3 reads TGTGCCAGCAGCCAAGTTCCGGGTCTATCCGAGCAGTACTTC. As protein: CASSQVPGLSEQYF.